These 27 T cell receptor beta chains share one sample of origin, sequenced in a study of T cells in localized non-small cell lung cancer. TCRdb keeps only in-frame clones here, not all; method: immunoSEQ multiplex PCR. Of around 69,000 clones detected, roughly 90% appear once; the ten largest clones hold approximately 2%. The sample here was peripheral blood, taken before any cancer treatment. Receptors originate from a woman aged 35 to 69 with stage I lung adenocarcinoma.

The V call is TRBV29-1, the J call TRBJ1-1, with 9 bases lining up with TRBD1. V trimming: 8 bases; J trimming: 5 bases; junction bases outside the gene matches: 6. The CDR3 has 12 amino acids. Per germline, CDR1 SQVTM and CDR2 ANQGSEA. The CDR3: CSTGQGRTEAFF. In DNA, the CDR3 is TGCAGCACTGGACAGGGGCGGACTGAAGCTTTCTTT.

J is TRBJ2-5 and V is TRBV7-9; D is possibly TRBD1 (5 bases). This CDR3 is built from 17 residues. Trimming stripped 6 bases from V and 4 bases from J, with 24 bases between. Germline lookup yields CDR1 SEHNR and CDR2 FQNEAQ (reference sequence). The CDR3 region has the DNA TGTGCCAGCAGTTTACCTTCCGAGGTGAACAGGATAGAGACCCAGTACTTC. As protein: CASSLPSEVNRIETQYF.

The V call is TRBV5-1, the J call TRBJ2-5; D may be TRBD1 (6 bases). The CDR3 is 15 amino acids. V was shortened by 4 bases and J by 5 bases, with 18 bases between the two germline ends. Germline V gene data show CDR1 as SGHRS and CDR2 as YFSETQ. The CDR3 here is CASSMGDTARETQYF. Written as DNA, the CDR3 is TGCGCCAGCAGCATGGGGGACACCGCCAGGGAGACCCAGTACTTC.

V and J are TRBV2 and TRBJ2-2, with TRBD1 matching over 8 bases. CDR3 length equals 14 residues. Germline loops: CDR1 SNHLY, CDR2 FYNNEI. The V segment lost 6 bases and the J segment 7 bases; nucleotides outside the gene matches: 7. The CDR3 sequence is CASRAQGASGELFF. The CDR3 DNA reads as TGTGCCAGCAGGGCCCAGGGGGCGAGCGGGGAGCTGTTTTTT.

CDR3: CASSPSEKGQTGELFF. In nucleotides, the CDR3 is TGTGCCAGCTCACCATCCGAAAAGGGACAAACCGGGGAGCTGTTTTTT. The gene calls are TRBV18 and TRBJ2-2, with a tentative D call TRBD1 (6 bases). Germline V lookup: CDR1 KGHSH, CDR2 LQKENI. The CDR3 has 16 residues. Trimming pared 2 bases from V and 5 bases from J, leaving 15 bases between.

The J gene is TRBJ1-5, the V gene TRBV2, with 8 nucleotides matching TRBD1. The CDR3 loop spans 15 amino acids. CDR1 is SNHLY and CDR2 is FYNNEI in the germline V gene. V shed 6 bases, J shed 5 bases, and the junction held 9 bases outside the gene matches. The DNA of the CDR3 is TGTGCCAGCAGAAAAACCGACAGGGGTGATCAGCCCCAGCATTTT. Translated, it gives CASRKTDRGDQPQHF. The variable domain in full, with the rest retrieved from reference TRBV2 and TRBJ1-5, is EPEVTQTPSHQVTQMGQEVILRCVPISNHLYFYWYRQILGQKVEFLVSFYNNEISEKSEIFDDQFSVERPDGSNFTLKIRSTKLEDSAMYFCASRKTDRGDQPQHFGDGTRLSIL.

The rearrangement uses TRBV30 and TRBJ2-5; 7 bases map to TRBD1. V trimming: 3 bases; J trimming: 1 base; junction bases outside the gene matches: 14. Germline V gene sequence: CDR1 GTSNPN, CDR2 SVGIG (reference sequence). The CDR3 has 17 amino acids. This CDR3 reads CAWSPGTAILPQETQYF. In nucleotides, the CDR3 is TGTGCCTGGAGCCCAGGGACAGCAATACTACCCCAAGAGACCCAGTACTTC.

The chain has TRBV19 and TRBJ1-1; tentative D call: TRBD1 (5 bases). Trimming left V 5 bases short and J 7 bases short, with 17 bases between. The germline V gene has CDR1 LNHDA and CDR2 SQIVND (reference sequence). This CDR3 has 14 amino acids. In nucleotides, the CDR3 is TGTGCCAGTAGTGCCGACACCGGGGGAGGTGAAGCTTTCTTT. Protein product: CASSADTGGGEAFF. Full variable domain (rest looked up from reference TRBV19 and TRBJ1-1): DGGITQSPKYLFRKEGQNVTLSCEQNLNHDAMYWYRQDPGQGLRLIYYSQIVNDFQKGDIAEGYSVSREKKESFPLTVTSAQKNPTAFYLCASSADTGGGEAFFGQGTRLTVV.

V gene TRBV18 combines with J gene TRBJ2-5, with TRBD2 as a possible D gene (5 bases). The germline V gene encodes CDR1 KGHSH and CDR2 LQKENI. The CDR3 contains 15 residues. V dropped 3 bases and J dropped 1 base, with 12 bases sitting between them. The CDR3 reads CASSPREALQETQYF. The CDR3 DNA is TGTGCCAGCTCACCCCGGGAAGCTCTCCAAGAGACCCAGTACTTC.

As regards this clone: An end of the junction differs from the germline gene, which may be a read error. The V call is TRBV6-6, the J call TRBJ1-1; a weak D match, TRBD1 (5 bases). Germline CDR1 reads MNHNY; CDR2 reads SVGAGI (reference sequence). The CDR3 is 15 amino acids. As DNA, the CDR3 is TGTGCCAGCGTTGGGCCCGCTTCCTCGGACACTGAAACTTTCTTT. This encodes CASVGPASSDTETFF.

The chain joins TRBV11-2 to TRBJ1-1; D is undetermined. Germline CDR1 is SGHAT and CDR2 is FQNNGV. Trimming cost V 0 bases and J 9 bases, with 11 bases left between them. The CDR3 is made up of 13 amino acids. This chain's CDR3 is CASSLDLLPQAFF. CDR3 DNA: TGTGCCAGCAGCTTAGATCTGCTGCCTCAAGCTTTCTTT.

This clone came up once. V and J are TRBV9 and TRBJ2-3; D gene uncertain. Germline CDR1 SGDLS, CDR2 YYNGEE. The V end lost 0 bases, the J end lost 3 bases, and 2 bases lay between the germline ends. This CDR3 is built from 12 residues. Here the CDR3 reads CASSVATDTQYF. The CDR3 DNA reads TGTGCCAGCAGCGTAGCGACAGATACGCAGTATTTT.

The V and J genes are TRBV7-8 and TRBJ1-4; TRBD1 agrees at 9 bases. Germline CDR1 is SGHVS and CDR2 is FQNEAQ. The CDR3 loop spans 14 amino acids. J gave up 9 bases and V 5 bases, and 7 bases lay outside the gene matches. The CDR3 region has the DNA TGTGCCAGCAGCGTCCGGGACAGGGACAAAAAACTGTTTTTT. Protein product: CASSVRDRDKKLFF.

CDR3 DNA sequence: TGTGCCAGCAGCTTAGTGGGGGCAGATACGCAGTATTTT. This codes for CASSLVGADTQYF. The rearrangement joins TRBV7-2 to TRBJ2-3; D assignment may be TRBD1 or TRBD2 (5 bases each). Germline lookup yields CDR1 SGHTA and CDR2 FQGNSA. Trimming shortened V by 1 base and J by 4 bases, and 6 bases separated the two germline ends. There are 13 residues in the CDR3.

The chain couples TRBV29-1 to TRBJ1-1, with D perhaps TRBD1 (5 bases). CDR3 length: 12 residues. V shed 6 bases and J shed 10 bases, with 18 bases lying between them. CDR1 SQVTM and CDR2 ANQGSEA come from the germline V gene. The CDR3 sequence: CSVTGTALGAFF. CDR3 coding DNA: TGCAGCGTAACCGGGACGGCTTTGGGAGCTTTCTTT.

The chain couples TRBV18 to TRBJ1-6; D is undetermined. The germline CDR1 and CDR2 sequences are KGHSH and LQKENI. This CDR3 contains 13 residues. V was pared by 2 bases and J by 13 bases, with 12 bases between. The CDR3 reads CASSPGQTYPLHF. The CDR3 DNA reads TGTGCCAGCTCACCAGGCCAGACTTACCCCCTCCACTTT.

This chain connects TRBV6-5 to TRBJ1-1; D not certain. V lost 5 bases and J lost 8, with 12 bases in between. The germline gives CDR1 MNHEY, CDR2 SVGAGI. The CDR3 extends over 12 amino acids. The CDR3, as DNA: TGTGCCAGCAGTCTGAGACGGGGAGAAGCTTTCTTT. Encoded protein: CASSLRRGEAFF.

This clone came up a few times. The chain couples TRBV6-6 to TRBJ2-2; TRBD1 aligns across 7 bases. CDR1 is MNHNY, CDR2 SVGAGI, per germline (reference sequence). The CDR3 is made up of 16 amino acids. Trimming removed 2 bases from V and 0 bases from J; junction bases left unmatched: 3. The CDR3 reads CASSYPGQSNTGELFF. The CDR3 DNA is TGTGCCAGCAGTTACCCGGGACAGTCGAACACCGGGGAGCTGTTTTTT.

This chain links TRBV28 with TRBJ1-3; no reliable D call. Deletions cut 8 bases from V and 9 bases from J, with 11 bases between. Germline CDR1 reads MDHEN; CDR2 reads SYDVKM. This CDR3 has 11 residues. The CDR3 sequence is CASEARSTIYF. Here the CDR3 DNA reads TGTGCCAGCGAGGCTAGGAGCACCATATATTTT.

The chain combines TRBV6-5 with TRBJ2-1, with 9 bases fitting TRBD2. The V gene end was trimmed by 6 bases and the J gene end by 5 bases; junction bases not matched to a gene: 5. CDR1 and CDR2 from the germline V gene are MNHEY and SVGAGI. The CDR3 spans 14 residues. CDR3: CASSRSGGHNEQFF. The CDR3 coding sequence is TGTGCCAGCAGCCGAAGCGGGGGGCACAATGAGCAGTTCTTC.

This clone was counted a few times. The V call is TRBV28, the J call TRBJ1-1; no clear D gene. Germline V CDR1 and CDR2: MDHEN, SYDVKM. V was shortened by 2 bases and J by 7 bases, with 11 bases between the two germline ends. The CDR3 is 13 residues long. CDR3 sequence: CASSLPMNGEAFF. CDR3 nucleotides: TGTGCCAGCAGTTTACCGATGAACGGTGAAGCTTTCTTT.

The chain couples TRBV7-9 to TRBJ1-2; possible D gene TRBD1, 5 bases. CDR1 SEHNR and CDR2 FQNEAQ come from the germline V gene (reference sequence). With 6 bases removed from V and 5 bases from J, the gap between germline ends came to 13 bases. The CDR3 runs 13 residues. CDR3: CASSQTGAYGYTF. The CDR3 region has the DNA TGTGCCAGCAGTCAAACCGGGGCTTATGGCTACACCTTC.

The gene calls are TRBV2 and TRBJ1-4; D is uncertain. Trimming shortened V by 5 bases and J by 5 bases, and 12 bases separated the two germline ends. Germline values: CDR1 SNHLY, CDR2 FYNNEI. This CDR3 comprises 14 residues. The CDR3 nucleotides read TGTGCCAGCAGTCCGCAGGACGAAAATGAAAAACTGTTTTTT. Protein sequence: CASSPQDENEKLFF. The full variable domain, completed using reference TRBV2 and TRBJ1-4, is EPEVTQTPSHQVTQMGQEVILRCVPISNHLYFYWYRQILGQKVEFLVSFYNNEISEKSEIFDDQFSVERPDGSNFTLKIRSTKLEDSAMYFCASSPQDENEKLFFGSGTQLSVL.

A few counts support this clone. J is TRBJ2-2 and V is TRBV12-5, with D perhaps TRBD2 (5 bases). Germline V CDR1 and CDR2: LGHNT, FRNRAP. V gave up 5 bases and J gave up 4 bases, with 11 bases separating them. This CDR3 contains 14 residues. The CDR3: CASGAGLLTGELFF. CDR3 nucleotides: TGTGCTAGTGGTGCCGGACTGCTCACCGGGGAGCTGTTTTTT. Drawing the rest from reference TRBV12-5 and TRBJ2-2, the complete variable domain is DARVTQTPRHKVTEMGQEVTMRCQPILGHNTVFWYRQTMMQGLELLAYFRNRAPLDDSGMPKDRFSAEMPDATLATLKIQPSEPRDSAVYFCASGAGLLTGELFFGEGSRLTVL.

The chain carries TRBV10-3 and TRBJ1-3; no definite D call. The germline V gene encodes CDR1 ENHRY and CDR2 SYGVKD. The CDR3 runs 17 residues. The V end was cut by 7 bases, the J end by 0 bases, with 19 bases between. The CDR3 DNA reads TGTGCCATCAAAGAGACAATTATAGCAAGCTCTGGAAACACCATATATTTT. This encodes CAIKETIIASSGNTIYF.

The chain combines TRBV7-9 with TRBJ2-7; maybe TRBD2 (5 bases). The CDR3 is 16 amino acids. Trimming removed 0 bases from V and 4 bases from J, with 16 bases in between. CDR1 and CDR2 from the germline V gene are SEHNR and FQNEAQ (reference sequence). The CDR3 sequence is CASSLAYQADLYEQYF. CDR3 nucleotide sequence: TGTGCCAGCAGCTTAGCATATCAAGCGGATCTGTACGAGCAGTACTTC.

This chain links TRBV30 with TRBJ1-2; D possibly corresponds to TRBD1 (6 bases). The V gene lost 0 bases and the J gene lost 8 bases, with 13 bases spanning the gap. Germline CDR1 GTSNPN, CDR2 SVGIG (reference sequence). The CDR3 runs 13 residues. The CDR3 DNA reads TGTGCCTGGAGTGTAACCGGCAGGGGAGGCTACACCTTC. Translating it yields CAWSVTGRGGYTF.